This T cell receptor beta chain was identified in a study of blood T cell repertoires in COVID-19 (dated by TCRdb to the early 2020s). With regard to the full study: Samples from collaborators originated in the United States, Italy and Spain and spanned both the acute and convalescent phases of COVID-19. The material from the prospective study consisted of cDNA or gDNA derived from T cells, B-cell-depleted T cells, or PBMCs. Subjects who had been exposed to COVID-19, were actively infected with it, or had recovered from it provided the deeply sampled blood TCRbeta repertoires that made up the dataset. The repertoires were made available in a free public database intended to serve as a resource for research on the immune response to SARS-CoV-2. Samples came from the ongoing ImmuneRACE study (first 160 participants) plus 1,254 subjects from 6 global collaborators. Nearly every sample came with metadata listing a de-identified subject ID, COVID-19 status, age in years and sex. Where available, HLA class I and class II types were taken from metadata supplied by the sample provider and were not determined by assay-based typing. General findings and caveats noted by the study authors: How much clinical and demographic metadata was included differed by source and by participant, and the metadata was provided uncurated.

V drops 3 bases and J drops 1 base, leaving 15 bases in between. CDR1 and CDR2 are read off the germline V gene (reference sequence) as DFQATT and SNEGSKA. Including cysteine and phenylalanine, the CDR3 has 15 amino acids. Here the CDR3 DNA is all that survives: 45 bases in frame from base 1. TCRbeta CDR3 regions were amplified from genomic DNA using the immunoSEQ Assay, a bias-controlled multiplex PCR. Per the original workflow: The number of nucleated cells in each sample was estimated by amplification of reference gene primers within the assay. To quantify the absolute abundance of each unique TCRbeta CDR3 rearrangement, sequence reads were collapsed and filtered. For each sample, productive Simpson clonality was calculated by taking the square root of Simpson's diversity index across productive rearrangements. Held by TCRdb, this immuneACCESS table contains in-frame sequences only and omits some clones. Under half of the omission traces to an unresolved V gene where checked; the cause of the rest is unknown. V, J and clone size are taken as reported in that table, and D and trimming were inferred from the DNA itself. The sample data list some 320,000 clones, and over 75% of these were observed just once. The ten largest clonotypes hold around 6.9% of the sample.

Each collaborating institution followed its own protocols to collect whole blood in K2EDTA tubes. For TCRbeta analysis, collaborator samples were shipped as frozen whole blood, as isolated PBMCs, or as DNA extracted from either sample type. About this clone itself: This clone's antigen is unknown. Per-nucleotide qualities are absent, and no much larger clonotype sits a single base away.

The TCR sequence derives from a human donor in a cohort sampled during active COVID-19. Material for sequencing was peripheral blood. The sequence joins TRBV20-1 to TRBJ2-5; tentative D gene TRBD2, with 5 bases matching. The nucleotides are TGCAGTGCTAGTCCGAGCGGTAGATTCCAAGAGACCCAGTACTTC. It is translated as CSASPSGRFQETQYF.